These T cell receptor beta chains were read from a single sample in a study of CD8 T cells in Susac syndrome. In TCRdb, the immunoSEQ multiplex PCR reads were re-called with MiXCR into one record per CDR3 protein. The profile shows 300,000 to 350,000 distinct CDR3 sequences, 92% of them singletons. Sequenced: CD4+ T cells from PBMCs. These receptors were collected from a human donor with multiple sclerosis. CDR3s include the opening cysteine and the closing phenylalanine or tryptophan. Each record gives: CDR3 protein, CDR3 DNA, V gene, CDR3 length, J gene, D gene, clone size. D genes are given only for firm matches. Only part of the rows carry a size: once, few, many, or a class if the clone is expanded.

cdr3_aa: CASSSTTGEATYGYTF; cdr3_nt: TGTGCCAGCAGCTCTACAACAGGGGAAGCTACCTATGGCTACACCTTC; v_call: TRBV5-6; cdr3_length: 16; j_call: TRBJ1-2; d_call: TRBD1; clone_size: NA
cdr3_aa: CASSLGIEQFF; cdr3_nt: TGTGCCAGCAGCTTAGGTATTGAGCAGTTCTTC; v_call: TRBV7-2; cdr3_length: 11; j_call: TRBJ2-1; d_call: NA; clone_size: NA
cdr3_aa: CASKREGPPMNTGELFF; cdr3_nt: TGCGCCAGCAAGCGAGAGGGCCCCCCTATGAACACCGGGGAGCTGTTTTTT; v_call: TRBV23-1; cdr3_length: 17; j_call: TRBJ2-2; d_call: NA; clone_size: NA
cdr3_aa: CSVGWARLETLNYEQYF; cdr3_nt: TGCAGCGTGGGATGGGCCAGACTAGAAACCCTAAACTACGAGCAGTACTTC; v_call: TRBV29-1; cdr3_length: 17; j_call: TRBJ2-7; d_call: NA; clone_size: NA
cdr3_aa: CASSLFGGSSYEQYF; cdr3_nt: TGCGCCAGCAGCTTATTCGGGGGTAGCTCCTACGAGCAGTACTTC; v_call: TRBV5-1; cdr3_length: 15; j_call: TRBJ2-7; d_call: NA; clone_size: once
cdr3_aa: CAWGTGTSGKNEQFF; cdr3_nt: TGTGCCTGGGGTACCGGGACTAGCGGGAAAAATGAGCAGTTCTTC; v_call: TRBV30; cdr3_length: 15; j_call: TRBJ2-1; d_call: TRBD2; clone_size: NA
cdr3_aa: CASSLRAGGLTDTQYF; cdr3_nt: TGTGCCAGCAGCTTAAGGGCGGGGGGGCTGACAGATACGCAGTATTTT; v_call: TRBV7-8; cdr3_length: 16; j_call: TRBJ2-3; d_call: TRBD2; clone_size: NA
cdr3_aa: CASSPGLAGGPTQIRSIF; cdr3_nt: NA; v_call: TRBV23-1; cdr3_length: 18; j_call: TRBJ2-3; d_call: NA; clone_size: NA
cdr3_aa: CSAVPQTGSGTDTQYF; cdr3_nt: TGCAGTGCTGTTCCCCAGACAGGGTCCGGGACAGATACGCAGTATTTT; v_call: TRBV20-1; cdr3_length: 16; j_call: TRBJ2-3; d_call: TRBD1; clone_size: NA
cdr3_aa: CASSQGGHQPQHF; cdr3_nt: TGTGCCAGCAGCCAAGGGGGCCATCAGCCCCAGCATTTT; v_call: TRBV6-1; cdr3_length: 13; j_call: TRBJ1-5; d_call: TRBD1; clone_size: NA
cdr3_aa: CAWSVLIGSTEAFF; cdr3_nt: TGTGCCTGGAGTGTACTGATTGGTTCCACTGAAGCTTTCTTT; v_call: TRBV30; cdr3_length: 14; j_call: TRBJ1-1; d_call: NA; clone_size: once
cdr3_aa: CASSESGAGGPVNTEAFF; cdr3_nt: TGTGCCAGCAGTGAATCTGGGGCAGGGGGCCCCGTGAACACTGAAGCTTTCTTT; v_call: TRBV25-1; cdr3_length: 18; j_call: TRBJ1-1; d_call: TRBD1; clone_size: NA
cdr3_aa: CAWRMAPRINTDTQYF; cdr3_nt: TGTGCCTGGAGGATGGCCCCCCGAATAAACACAGATACGCAGTATTTT; v_call: TRBV30; cdr3_length: 16; j_call: TRBJ2-3; d_call: NA; clone_size: NA
cdr3_aa: CASSRLDSTYEQYF; cdr3_nt: TGTGCCAGCAGCCGCCTGGACTCGACTTACGAGCAGTACTTC; v_call: TRBV9; cdr3_length: 14; j_call: TRBJ2-7; d_call: NA; clone_size: once
cdr3_aa: CASSSRPSSYNEQFF; cdr3_nt: TGTGCCAGCAGCTCCCGACCGAGCTCCTACAATGAGCAGTTCTTC; v_call: TRBV5-5; cdr3_length: 15; j_call: TRBJ2-1; d_call: NA; clone_size: NA
cdr3_aa: CASHYGAPYEQYF; cdr3_nt: TGTGCCAGCCATTACGGAGCCCCCTACGAGCAGTACTTC; v_call: TRBV2; cdr3_length: 13; j_call: TRBJ2-7; d_call: NA; clone_size: NA
cdr3_aa: CSAQTGSRTEAFF; cdr3_nt: TGCAGTGCTCAGACCGGGTCCCGCACTGAAGCTTTCTTT; v_call: TRBV20-1; cdr3_length: 13; j_call: TRBJ1-1; d_call: NA; clone_size: NA
cdr3_aa: CASSQDPAGTGRAGELFF; cdr3_nt: TGCGCCAGCAGCCAGGACCCCGCCGGGACAGGGAGGGCCGGGGAGCTGTTTTTT; v_call: TRBV4-1; cdr3_length: 18; j_call: TRBJ2-2; d_call: TRBD1; clone_size: NA
cdr3_aa: CASVTGNEQFF; cdr3_nt: TGTGCCAGCGTTACGGGCAATGAGCAGTTCTTC; v_call: TRBV7-3; cdr3_length: 11; j_call: TRBJ2-1; d_call: NA; clone_size: NA
cdr3_aa: CASSPRGQAYEQYF; cdr3_nt: TGTGCCAGCTCACCACGAGGACAGGCCTACGAGCAGTACTTC; v_call: TRBV18; cdr3_length: 14; j_call: TRBJ2-7; d_call: TRBD1; clone_size: NA
cdr3_aa: CASSSSPVFTDTQYF; cdr3_nt: TGTGCCAGCAGCTCTAGCCCCGTATTCACAGATACGCAGTATTTT; v_call: TRBV7-8; cdr3_length: 15; j_call: TRBJ2-3; d_call: NA; clone_size: NA
cdr3_aa: CASCSGSKYEQYF; cdr3_nt: TGTGCCAGCTGTAGCGGGAGTAAGTACGAGCAGTACTTC; v_call: TRBV6-2/TRBV6-3; cdr3_length: 13; j_call: TRBJ2-7; d_call: TRBD2; clone_size: NA
cdr3_aa: CASSQSRPGGQETQYF; cdr3_nt: TGCGCCAGCAGTCAATCTCGTCCGGGCGGGCAAGAGACCCAGTACTTC; v_call: TRBV23-1; cdr3_length: 16; j_call: TRBJ2-5; d_call: NA; clone_size: NA
cdr3_aa: CASSHRLAGVTGELFF; cdr3_nt: TGTGCCAGCAGCCACAGACTAGCGGGAGTAACCGGGGAGCTGTTTTTT; v_call: TRBV3-1; cdr3_length: 16; j_call: TRBJ2-2; d_call: TRBD2; clone_size: NA
cdr3_aa: CASSLAGSGLQETQYF; cdr3_nt: TGTGCCAGCAGCTTAGCAGGGAGCGGTCTTCAAGAGACCCAGTACTTC; v_call: TRBV7-2; cdr3_length: 16; j_call: TRBJ2-5; d_call: NA; clone_size: NA
cdr3_aa: CASSLVAGNLFTGELFF; cdr3_nt: TGCGCCAGCAGCTTGGTGGCAGGGAACCTTTTCACCGGGGAGCTGTTTTTT; v_call: TRBV5-1; cdr3_length: 17; j_call: TRBJ2-2; d_call: NA; clone_size: NA
cdr3_aa: CASSLQGALGTEAFF; cdr3_nt: TGTGCCAGCAGCCTTCAGGGGGCGCTTGGCACTGAAGCTTTCTTT; v_call: TRBV7-2; cdr3_length: 15; j_call: TRBJ1-1; d_call: TRBD1; clone_size: NA
cdr3_aa: CASSPDYREQGGSQYF; cdr3_nt: TGTGCCAGCAGTCCGGATTATAGGGAACAAGGAGGGTCCCAGTACTTC; v_call: TRBV12-3/TRBV12-4; cdr3_length: 16; j_call: TRBJ2-5; d_call: NA; clone_size: NA
cdr3_aa: CAWRKRRGLYENTEAFF; cdr3_nt: TGTGCCTGGAGAAAAAGGAGGGGGCTTTATGAGAACACTGAAGCTTTCTTT; v_call: TRBV30; cdr3_length: 17; j_call: TRBJ1-1; d_call: TRBD1; clone_size: NA
cdr3_aa: CASSFTGNRYNSPLHF; cdr3_nt: TGTGCCAGCAGTTTCACCGGGAACAGGTATAATTCACCCCTCCACTTT; v_call: TRBV27; cdr3_length: 16; j_call: TRBJ1-6; d_call: NA; clone_size: NA
cdr3_aa: CASSLGPGGYEQYF; cdr3_nt: TGCGCCAGCAGCTTGGGCCCAGGGGGCTACGAGCAGTACTTC; v_call: TRBV5-1; cdr3_length: 14; j_call: TRBJ2-7; d_call: TRBD1; clone_size: NA
cdr3_aa: CASSLLGSNQPQHF; cdr3_nt: TGTGCCAGCAGTTTACTAGGTAGCAATCAGCCCCAGCATTTT; v_call: TRBV12-3/TRBV12-4; cdr3_length: 14; j_call: TRBJ1-5; d_call: NA; clone_size: NA
cdr3_aa: CASSGPYEVYGYTF; cdr3_nt: TGTGCCAGCAGCGGCCCCTACGAGGTCTATGGCTACACCTTC; v_call: TRBV7-9; cdr3_length: 14; j_call: TRBJ1-2; d_call: NA; clone_size: NA
cdr3_aa: CATSDRDHTDTQYF; cdr3_nt: TGTGCCACCAGTGACCGGGACCACACAGATACGCAGTATTTT; v_call: TRBV24-1; cdr3_length: 14; j_call: TRBJ2-3; d_call: NA; clone_size: once
cdr3_aa: CASSGIGRVEKLFF; cdr3_nt: TGTGCCAGTAGTGGTATAGGGAGAGTCGAAAAACTGTTTTTT; v_call: TRBV19; cdr3_length: 14; j_call: TRBJ1-4; d_call: NA; clone_size: NA
cdr3_aa: CSAVKAGPDTQYF; cdr3_nt: TGCAGTGCGGTGAAGGCGGGGCCAGATACGCAGTATTTT; v_call: TRBV20-1; cdr3_length: 13; j_call: TRBJ2-3; d_call: NA; clone_size: once
cdr3_aa: CASSLGRNRYEQYF; cdr3_nt: TGTGCCAGCAGCTTGGGGCGGAATCGTTACGAGCAGTACTTC; v_call: TRBV7-2; cdr3_length: 14; j_call: TRBJ2-7; d_call: NA; clone_size: NA
cdr3_aa: CAWRRGSETQYF; cdr3_nt: TGTGCCTGGAGGAGGGGGAGTGAGACCCAGTACTTC; v_call: TRBV30; cdr3_length: 12; j_call: TRBJ2-5; d_call: NA; clone_size: NA
cdr3_aa: CASLLGASTDTQYF; cdr3_nt: TGTGCCAGCCTCCTGGGTGCTAGCACAGATACGCAGTATTTT; v_call: TRBV6-1; cdr3_length: 14; j_call: TRBJ2-3; d_call: NA; clone_size: once
cdr3_aa: CASSQRAMNTEAFF; cdr3_nt: TGTGCCAGCAGCCAAAGGGCGATGAACACTGAAGCTTTCTTT; v_call: TRBV3-1; cdr3_length: 14; j_call: TRBJ1-1; d_call: NA; clone_size: few
cdr3_aa: CASSSQRPGQGADTQYF; cdr3_nt: TGTGCCAGCAGCTCACAGCGTCCGGGACAAGGCGCAGATACGCAGTATTTT; v_call: TRBV7-9; cdr3_length: 17; j_call: TRBJ2-3; d_call: NA; clone_size: once
cdr3_aa: CASSLGTGVTEAFF; cdr3_nt: TGTGCCAGCAGCTTAGGCACAGGGGTCACTGAAGCTTTCTTT; v_call: TRBV7-6; cdr3_length: 14; j_call: TRBJ1-1; d_call: TRBD1; clone_size: NA
cdr3_aa: CSAQPLDTQYF; cdr3_nt: TGCAGTGCCCAACCTCTAGATACGCAGTATTTT; v_call: TRBV20-1; cdr3_length: 11; j_call: TRBJ2-3; d_call: NA; clone_size: NA
cdr3_aa: CAWSYTGGYTEAFF; cdr3_nt: TGTGCCTGGAGCTACACAGGGGGGTACACTGAAGCTTTCTTT; v_call: TRBV30; cdr3_length: 14; j_call: TRBJ1-1; d_call: TRBD1; clone_size: once
cdr3_aa: CSAELRNGANTGELFF; cdr3_nt: TGCAGTGCTGAACTCCGTAACGGGGCGAACACCGGGGAGCTGTTTTTT; v_call: TRBV20-1; cdr3_length: 16; j_call: TRBJ2-2; d_call: NA; clone_size: NA
cdr3_aa: CASSIIGQANYGYTF; cdr3_nt: TGTGCCAGTAGTATCATCGGGCAGGCAAACTATGGCTACACCTTC; v_call: TRBV19; cdr3_length: 15; j_call: TRBJ1-2; d_call: NA; clone_size: NA
cdr3_aa: CASSRAAGSLRTDTQYF; cdr3_nt: TGCGCCAGCAGCCGAGCGGCAGGGTCCCTCCGCACAGATACGCAGTATTTT; v_call: TRBV5-1; cdr3_length: 17; j_call: TRBJ2-3; d_call: NA; clone_size: NA
cdr3_aa: CASSQSSQVHQPQHF; cdr3_nt: TGCGCCAGCAGTCAATCGAGCCAGGTTCATCAGCCCCAGCATTTT; v_call: TRBV23-1; cdr3_length: 15; j_call: TRBJ1-5; d_call: NA; clone_size: NA